Listed below are T cell receptor beta chains from one sample, sequenced in a study of cytomegalovirus exposure and HLA in healthy donors. The table came from immunoSEQ multiplex PCR; TCRdb's copy has only in-frame clones and leaves some out. This table has fewer than 70,000 clones, approximately 68% appearing once. The sample was PBMCs. The receptors here all came from a woman in her twenties or thirties in good health and CMV-seronegative. The CDR3 runs from the conserved cysteine through the conserved F or W. The D gene is left open where the match is weak. Expanded clones are given a class, and other clones once, few, many or no size at all.

abundance	d_gene	v_gene	j_gene	CDR3aa	CDR3nt
.	.	TRBV30	TRBJ1-5	CAWSTGRRQPQHF	TGTGCCTGGTCCACAGGGCGACGTCAGCCCCAGCATTTT
.	TRBD1	TRBV4-3	TRBJ1-2	CASSQAFYRGRYGYTF	TGCGCCAGCAGCCAAGCCTTCTACAGGGGACGGTATGGCTACACCTTC
.	TRBD1	TRBV2	TRBJ2-7	CASRGTAYEQYF	TGTGCCAGCAGGGGGACAGCCTACGAGCAGTACTTC
.	.	TRBV15	TRBJ1-5	CATSMGGGWQPQHF	TGTGCCACCAGCATGGGGGGAGGTTGGCAGCCCCAGCATTTT
.	TRBD2	TRBV4-2	TRBJ2-7	CASSHVKTSGASYEQYF	TGTGCCAGCAGCCACGTAAAGACTAGCGGGGCTTCCTACGAGCAGTACTTC
once	.	TRBV19	TRBJ2-7	CASSIALAYSYEQYF	TGTGCCAGTAGTATCGCGCTAGCTTACTCCTACGAGCAGTACTTC
.	TRBD2	TRBV4-2	TRBJ2-3	CASSHRGGNTDTQYF	TGTGCCAGCAGCCACCGGGGGGGCAACACAGATACGCAGTATTTT
.	TRBD1	TRBV10-3	TRBJ1-5	CAISEDRVMGQPQHF	TGTGCCATCAGTGAGGACAGGGTTATGGGTCAGCCCCAGCATTTT
.	.	TRBV5-4	TRBJ1-2	CASSLWRRENYGYTF	TGTGCCAGCAGCTTATGGCGACGGGAAAACTATGGCTACACCTTC
.	.	TRBV5-1	TRBJ2-3	CASSKELSGAGQYF	TGCGCCAGCAGCAAGGAACTATCGGGCGCGGGGCAGTATTTT
.	TRBD1	TRBV6-1	TRBJ2-7	CASRVNRDRVYEQYF	TGTGCCAGCAGAGTAAACCGGGACAGGGTCTACGAGCAGTACTTC
.	.	TRBV7-2	TRBJ2-3	CASSPNAGDTQYF	TGTGCCAGCAGCCCCAACGCGGGAGATACGCAGTATTTT
.	TRBD1	TRBV12-5	TRBJ1-2	CASGFRDRDFFGYTF	TGTGCTAGTGGTTTCCGGGACAGGGACTTTTTTGGCTACACCTTC
.	.	TRBV19	TRBJ1-1	CASIPPSMGTDLNTEAFF	TGTGCCAGTATCCCCCCCTCCATGGGCACAGACCTGAACACTGAAGCTTTCTTT
.	.	TRBV7-9	TRBJ2-7	CASSLARQEPSYEQYF	TGTGCCAGCAGCTTAGCTAGGCAGGAACCCTCCTACGAGCAGTACTTC
few	.	TRBV15	TRBJ1-5	CATSELPRGYSNQPQHF	TGTGCCACCAGCGAGCTTCCCCGCGGTTATAGCAATCAGCCCCAGCATTTT
.	.	TRBV19	TRBJ1-1	CASSTKPGINTEAFF	TGTGCCAGTAGTACAAAACCGGGGATCAACACTGAAGCTTTCTTT
.	.	TRBV19	TRBJ1-1	CASSIQGGTEAFF	TGTGCCAGTAGTATCCAGGGTGGGACTGAAGCTTTCTTT
few	TRBD2	TRBV30	TRBJ2-5	CAWTPASGYQETQYF	TGTGCCTGGACTCCGGCTAGCGGCTACCAAGAGACCCAGTACTTC
.	.	TRBV5-1	TRBJ2-7	CASSSVPGNYEQYF	TGCGCCAGCAGCTCGGTGCCCGGGAACTACGAGCAGTACTTC
.	.	TRBV21-1	TRBJ1-6	CASSRGSTQGRWSPLHF	TGTGCCAGCAGCAGAGGAAGTACACAGGGTAGGTGGTCACCCCTCCACTTT
.	TRBD1	TRBV7-2	TRBJ2-7	CASSSPGQVSSYEQYF	TGTGCCAGCAGCTCTCCGGGACAGGTGAGCTCCTACGAGCAGTACTTC
.	.	TRBV9	TRBJ2-3	CASSVAGGATDTQYF	TGTGCCAGCAGCGTAGCTGGCGGAGCCACAGATACGCAGTATTTT
.	.	TRBV30	TRBJ2-3	CAWRMEGATQYF	TGTGCCTGGAGAATGGAGGGAGCTACGCAGTATTTT
once	.	TRBV6-6	TRBJ2-5	CASSYSQGLGETQYF	TGTGCCAGCAGTTACTCGCAGGGGTTGGGTGAGACCCAGTACTTC
.	TRBD1	TRBV6-4	TRBJ1-2	CASSGGQGYGYTF	TGTGCCAGCAGTGGGGGACAGGGCTATGGCTACACCTTC
few	.	TRBV7-3	TRBJ2-5	CASSIFQETQYF	TGTGCCAGCAGCATCTTTCAAGAGACCCAGTACTTC
few	.	TRBV19	TRBJ1-5	CASSIGKGPQDQPQHF	TGTGCCAGTAGTATAGGGAAGGGGCCCCAGGATCAGCCCCAGCATTTT
.	.	TRBV6-1	TRBJ2-7	CASSEPKVIFSGEQYF	TGTGCCAGCAGTGAACCTAAGGTGATTTTCTCGGGGGAGCAGTACTTC
.	TRBD2	TRBV9	TRBJ2-5	CASSVAGGTVSVETQYF	TGTGCCAGCAGCGTGGCGGGGGGGACAGTTTCCGTAGAGACCCAGTACTTC
few	TRBD1	TRBV7-3	TRBJ2-6	CASSLTGTGSGANVLTF	TGTGCCAGCAGCTTAACGGGGACAGGCTCTGGGGCCAACGTCCTGACTTTC
.	.	TRBV30	TRBJ2-4	CAWSVRGADIQYF	TGTGCCTGGAGTGTACGGGGGGCCGACATTCAGTACTTC
few	.	TRBV6-5	TRBJ1-2	CASSYDSPPYGYTF	TGTGCCAGCAGTTACGACAGCCCTCCTTATGGCTACACCTTC
few	.	TRBV28	TRBJ2-3	CASSLDTADTQYF	TGTGCCAGCAGTTTGGACACCGCGGATACGCAGTATTTT
.	TRBD1	TRBV2	TRBJ1-2	CASSEITGGDYGYTF	TGTGCCAGCAGTGAAATAACAGGGGGCGACTATGGCTACACCTTC
.	TRBD2	TRBV7-2	TRBJ2-2	CASSPRTSGITGELFF	TGTGCCAGCAGCCCGAGGACTAGCGGGATCACCGGGGAGCTGTTTTTT
medium-sized	.	TRBV9	TRBJ1-1	CASSLTANTEAFF	TGTGCCAGCAGCCTTACAGCGAACACTGAAGCTTTCTTT
.	.	TRBV28	TRBJ1-2	CASSLSFVGYTF	TGTGCCAGCAGTTTGTCTTTCGTTGGCTACACCTTC
.	.	TRBV5-1	TRBJ1-1	CASSLQGSPATEAFF	TGCGCCAGCAGCTTGCAGGGAAGCCCTGCGACTGAAGCTTTCTTT
few	.	TRBV7-3	TRBJ2-7	CASSLTYGPNYEQYF	TGTGCCAGCAGCTTAACTTATGGGCCTAACTACGAGCAGTACTTC
.	.	TRBV5-1	TRBJ1-3	CASSLSGGSGNTIYF	TGCGCCAGCAGCTTGTCCGGAGGCTCTGGAAACACCATATATTTT